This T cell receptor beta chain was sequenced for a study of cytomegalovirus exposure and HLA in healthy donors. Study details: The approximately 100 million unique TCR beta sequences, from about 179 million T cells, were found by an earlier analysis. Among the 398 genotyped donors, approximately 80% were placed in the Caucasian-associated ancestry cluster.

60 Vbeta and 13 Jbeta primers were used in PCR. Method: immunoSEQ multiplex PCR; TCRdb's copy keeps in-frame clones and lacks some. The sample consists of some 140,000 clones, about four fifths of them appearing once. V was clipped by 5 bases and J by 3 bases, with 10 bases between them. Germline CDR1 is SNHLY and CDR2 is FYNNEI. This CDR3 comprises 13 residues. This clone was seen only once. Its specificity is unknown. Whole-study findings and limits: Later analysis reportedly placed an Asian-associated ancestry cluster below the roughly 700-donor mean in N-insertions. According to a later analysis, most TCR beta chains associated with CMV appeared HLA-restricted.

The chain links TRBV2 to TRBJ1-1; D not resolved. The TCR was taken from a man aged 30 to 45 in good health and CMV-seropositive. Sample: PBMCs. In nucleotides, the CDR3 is TGTGCCAGCAGTAGGTTCCAGGACACTGAAGCTTTCTTT. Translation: CASSRFQDTEAFF.